The T cell receptor beta chain under discussion was sequenced for a study of cytomegalovirus exposure and HLA in healthy donors. Study-level findings and limits: According to a later analysis, most TCR beta chains associated with CMV appeared HLA-restricted. Information on immune exposure was restricted to one variable (CMV serostatus). HLA alleles were associated with 15,000 to 20,000 TCR beta sequences in a later analysis at 0.05 false discovery rate.

Details on this clone: Its antigen is unidentified.

Amplification used 60 Vbeta primers and 13 Jbeta primers. Sequencing used immunoSEQ multiplex PCR; TCRdb keeps in-frame clones, though not all of them. The sample lists about 140,000 clones, around 80% occurring once. V lost 5 bases to trimming and J lost 4 bases; unmatched junction nucleotides: 6. The CDR3 is 15 residues long. In germline, CDR1 is KGHSH, CDR2 LQKENI. The sequenced material came from PBMCs. The TCR comes from a man aged 50-59 years in good health and CMV-seronegative. The rearrangement uses TRBV18 and TRBJ2-2; TRBD1 agrees at 8 bases. The CDR3 loop reads CASSARQGSTGELFF. DNA of the CDR3: TGTGCCAGCTCAGCCAGACAGGGGTCCACCGGGGAGCTGTTTTTT.